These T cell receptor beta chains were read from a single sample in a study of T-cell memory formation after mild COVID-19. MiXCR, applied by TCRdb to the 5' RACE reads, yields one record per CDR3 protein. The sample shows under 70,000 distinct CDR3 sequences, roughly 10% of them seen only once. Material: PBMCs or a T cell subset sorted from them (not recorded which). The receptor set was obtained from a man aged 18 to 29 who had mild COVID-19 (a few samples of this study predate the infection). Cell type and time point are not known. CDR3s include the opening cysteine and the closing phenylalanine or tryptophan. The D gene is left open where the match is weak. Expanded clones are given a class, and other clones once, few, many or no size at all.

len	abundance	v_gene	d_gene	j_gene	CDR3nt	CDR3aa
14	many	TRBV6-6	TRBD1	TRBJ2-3	TGTGCCAGCAGACCGGGACAGAGCACAGATACGCAGTATTTT	CASRPGQSTDTQYF
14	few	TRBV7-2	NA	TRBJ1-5	TGTGCCAGCAGCCTCCAGGGTTCCAATCAGCCCCAGCATTTT	CASSLQGSNQPQHF
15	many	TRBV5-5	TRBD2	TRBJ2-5	TGTGCCAGCAGCTTGTTTAGCGGGGGGGCCGAGACCCAGTACTTC	CASSLFSGGAETQYF
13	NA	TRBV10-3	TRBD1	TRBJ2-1	TGTGCCATCAGGGACAGGGCTAACAATGAGCAGTTCTTC	CAIRDRANNEQFF
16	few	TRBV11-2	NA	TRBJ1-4	TGTGCCAGCAGCTCGGGACGCTCAACTCTTGCCGAAAAACTGTTTTTT	CASSSGRSTLAEKLFF
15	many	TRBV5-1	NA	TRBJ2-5	TGCGCCAGCAGACTCGGGCCATCCAGCGGCGAGACCCAGTACTTC	CASRLGPSSGETQYF
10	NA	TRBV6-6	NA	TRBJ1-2	TGTGCCAGCGGGGCAGATGGCTACACCTTC	CASGADGYTF
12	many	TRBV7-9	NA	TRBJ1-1	TGTGCCCTTGGCGTACCGGGCACTGAAGCTTTCTTT	CALGVPGTEAFF
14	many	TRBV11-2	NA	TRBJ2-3	TGTGCCAGCAGCCCCTCGGTTGGCACAGATACGCAGTATTTT	CASSPSVGTDTQYF
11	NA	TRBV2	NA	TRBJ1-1	TGTGCCAGCTCCTACGACACTGAAGCTTTCTTT	CASSYDTEAFF
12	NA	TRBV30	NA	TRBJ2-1	TGTGCCGGGGTAAGCCAGGGCCAAGGGACGTTCTTC	CAGVSQGQGTFF
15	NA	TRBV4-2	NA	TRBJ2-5	TGTGCCAGCAGCCAAGGGTCGGGTGATCAAGAGACCCAGTACTTC	CASSQGSGDQETQYF
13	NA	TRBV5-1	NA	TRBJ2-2	TGCGCCAGCCATGGACAGAACACCGGGGAGCTGTTTTTT	CASHGQNTGELFF
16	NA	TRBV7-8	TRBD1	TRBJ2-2	TGTGCCAGCAGCTTTGCGGGACAGGGGAACACCGGGGAGCTGTTTTTT	CASSFAGQGNTGELFF
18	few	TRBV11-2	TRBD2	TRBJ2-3	TGTGCCAGCAGCCCACCCTCCTGGCGGGGGGCCCGGGGAGATACGCAGTATTTT	CASSPPSWRGARGDTQYF
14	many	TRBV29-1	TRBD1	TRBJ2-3	TGCAGCGCCGAGGCGACAGGGGGCACAGATACGCAGTATTTT	CSAEATGGTDTQYF
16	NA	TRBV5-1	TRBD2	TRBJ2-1	TGCGCCAGCAGCTCGGGAGGGACTAGTGGTAACAATGAGCAGTTCTTC	CASSSGGTSGNNEQFF
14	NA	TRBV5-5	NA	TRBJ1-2	TGTGCCAGCAGCTTTGGGACAACGAACTATGGCTACACCTTC	CASSFGTTNYGYTF
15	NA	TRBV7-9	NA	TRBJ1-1	TGTGCCAGCAGCTTCCGTGGCGACGGGCTAGGTGAAGCTTTCTTT	CASSFRGDGLGEAFF
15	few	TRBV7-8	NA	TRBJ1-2	TGTGCCAGCAGCTCCCTCTATGGGACTAAAGGCGGCTACACCTTC	CASSSLYGTKGGYTF
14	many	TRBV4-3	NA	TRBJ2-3	TGCGCCAGCAGCCAAGATCCAGGGACAGATACGCAGTATTTT	CASSQDPGTDTQYF
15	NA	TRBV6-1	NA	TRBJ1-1	TGTGCCAGCAGTGGTGTGGGGGCGCCCCGCACTGAAGCTTTCTTT	CASSGVGAPRTEAFF
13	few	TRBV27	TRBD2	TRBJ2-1	TGTGCCAGCAGTTTCTTAGCGGGCCGAAGTCAGTTCTTC	CASSFLAGRSQFF
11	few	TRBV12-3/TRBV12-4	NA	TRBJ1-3	TGTGCCAGCAGTCCTGGAAACACCATATATTTT	CASSPGNTIYF
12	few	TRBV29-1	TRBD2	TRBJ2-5	TGCAGCGCCCTGACTAGCGGAGAGACCCAGTACTTC	CSALTSGETQYF